Following are 25 T cell receptor beta chains from one sample sequenced in a study of T cell changes during pregnancy in multiple sclerosis (dated by TCRdb to between 2018 and 2020). The library relied on the immunoSEQ multiplex PCR assay. What TCRdb holds here is the immuneACCESS table cut down to in-frame rearrangements. Part of the clones is not present; checked against another copy, under half of the missing clones reflect an unresolved V gene, and the others are unexplained. Recorded for this sample are 20,000 to 25,000 clones; around 90% of them occurred a single time. The top ten constitute more than 0.6% of the sample. Source: CD4+ T cells from peripheral blood mononuclear cells, taken in the third trimester of pregnancy. Receptors originate from a female donor with multiple sclerosis, enrolled in a pregnancy study.

The CDR3 loop reads CSVREALDTGELFF. CDR3 bases: TGCAGCGTTCGGGAAGCTTTAGACACCGGGGAGCTGTTTTTT. V gene TRBV29-1 combines with J gene TRBJ2-2; possible D gene TRBD2, 5 bases. Germline CDR1 SQVTM, CDR2 ANQGSEA. The CDR3 contains 14 residues. V was trimmed by 5 bases and J by 3 bases, leaving 13 bases between them.

This clone was detected only once. The chain links TRBV28 to TRBJ1-6; D remains unclear. V was shortened by 6 bases and J by 0 bases, with 6 bases between the two germline ends. There are 14 residues in the CDR3. The V gene's germline CDR1 is MDHEN and CDR2 SYDVKM. DNA for the CDR3: TGTGCCAGCAGGGGGAGCTCCTATAATTCACCCCTCCACTTT. Translating it yields CASRGSSYNSPLHF.

J is TRBJ1-1 and V is TRBV28, with 11 bases fitting TRBD1. Germline assignment: CDR1 MDHEN and CDR2 SYDVKM. The CDR3 covers 15 residues. Trimming at V came to 2 bases and at J to 6 bases, leaving 5 bases not matched to a gene. The CDR3 loop is CASSLTDRGRAEAFF. CDR3 nucleotides: TGTGCCAGCAGTTTAACGGACAGGGGGCGCGCTGAAGCTTTCTTT.

The chain combines TRBV18 with TRBJ1-6, with TRBD1 as a possible D gene (6 bases). Germline CDR1 is KGHSH and CDR2 is LQKENI. This CDR3 region has 17 residues. The ends were cut back, 1 base at V and 6 bases at J, with 16 bases in the middle. The CDR3 coding sequence is TGTGCCAGCTCACCACGGGGGTCCGACAGGCCTAATTCACCCCTCCACTTT. Protein: CASSPRGSDRPNSPLHF.

The V gene is TRBV23-1, the J gene TRBJ2-4; 8 bases fit TRBD1. TRBV23-1 is designated an ORF whose function remains uncertain. V shed 4 bases, J shed 0 bases, and the junction held 17 bases outside the gene matches. CDR3 size: 20 residues. The CDR3 nucleotides read TGCGCCAGCAGTCGGGCCCGTGTGACAGGGGTGCGTGGAGCCAAAAACATTCAGTACTTC. This translates into CASSRARVTGVRGAKNIQYF.

This clone was seen once. The chain recombines TRBV5-4 with TRBJ2-7, with 9 bases that match TRBD2. The CDR3 is 16 amino acids. Looked up from germline, CDR1 is SGHNT and CDR2 is YYREEE (reference sequence). J was trimmed by 7 bases and V by 6 bases; bases with no gene match: 17. The CDR3 reads CASKGGPGGGAGEQYF. DNA of the CDR3: TGTGCCAGCAAGGGCGGTCCTGGCGGGGGGGCTGGAGAGCAGTACTTC.

This chain joins TRBV6-1 and TRBJ2-7; TRBD1 matches at 9 bases. Germline V gene data show CDR1 as MNHNS and CDR2 as SASEGT. V was clipped by 6 bases and J by 7 bases; unmatched bases: 10. The CDR3 spans 14 residues. The CDR3: CASSRQGVSWEQYF. The CDR3 nucleotides read TGTGCCAGCAGCCGACAGGGGGTAAGCTGGGAGCAGTACTTC.

The sample holds one count of this clone. V is TRBV30 and J is TRBJ2-3; 8 nucleotides line up with TRBD1. The V gene's germline CDR1 is GTSNPN and CDR2 SVGIG (reference sequence). This CDR3 is 14 amino acids long. With 5 bases clipped from V and 2 bases from J, the junction kept 6 bases outside the gene matches. CDR3 nucleotides: TGTGCCTGGGTAGACAGGGGATTCACAGATACGCAGTATTTT. It translates to CAWVDRGFTDTQYF.

V is TRBV5-1 and J is TRBJ1-1, with 7 positions matching TRBD1. Germline loops: CDR1 SGHRS, CDR2 YFSETQ. The CDR3 is 13 amino acids. V shed 9 bases and J 2 bases; nucleotides not matched to a gene: 7. This CDR3 reads CATRQGPNTEAFF. The CDR3 DNA follows: TGCGCCACCCGACAGGGACCTAACACTGAAGCTTTCTTT.

The J gene is TRBJ2-1, the V gene TRBV7-9, with TRBD1 matching over 11 bases. The germline CDR1 and CDR2 sequences are SEHNR and FQNEAQ (reference sequence). The CDR3 has 15 amino acids. The junction had 6 bases not matched to a gene; V was cut back by 1 base and J by 10 bases. CDR3 bases: TGTGCCAGCAGCTTAGGGACAGGGGGCTTTAGGGAGCAGTTCTTC. Translated: CASSLGTGGFREQFF.

This chain joins TRBV18 and TRBJ2-1; no reliable D call. The CDR3 has 17 residues. V was clipped by 3 bases and J by 2 bases, with 17 bases between them. The germline gives CDR1 KGHSH, CDR2 LQKENI. The DNA of the CDR3 is TGTGCCAGCTCACCTACCTACGGCGCGGTCGCCTACAATGAGCAGTTCTTC. Translating it yields CASSPTYGAVAYNEQFF.

V usage is TRBV5-1 and J usage is TRBJ1-5; perhaps TRBD1 as D (6 bases). V was shortened by 4 bases and J by 2 bases, with 10 bases between the two germline ends. Germline V gene lookup returns CDR1 SGHRS and CDR2 YFSETQ. The CDR3 runs 14 residues. CDR3 sequence reads: CASSVQGGNQPQHF. The CDR3 nucleotides are TGCGCCAGCAGCGTACAGGGTGGCAATCAGCCCCAGCATTTT.

The rearrangement uses TRBV5-4 and TRBJ1-1, with TRBD1 matching over 10 bases. Trimming took 4 bases from V and 3 from J; bases not matched to a gene: 6. This CDR3 spans 15 amino acids. The germline V gene has CDR1 SGHNT and CDR2 YYREEE (reference sequence). The CDR3 loop reads CASSLTGGRDTEAFF. For the CDR3, the DNA is TGTGCCAGCAGCCTGACAGGGGGCCGGGACACTGAAGCTTTCTTT.

V and J are TRBV6-1 and TRBJ1-2; no definite D call. This CDR3 contains 13 residues. Trimming cost V 7 bases and J 4 bases, with 13 bases left between them. Germline CDR1 reads MNHNS; CDR2 reads SASEGT. The CDR3 DNA sequence: TGTGCCAGCAACCCGGGAGCATCCTATGGCTACACCTTC. This gives the protein CASNPGASYGYTF.

This clone was counted a single time. V is TRBV5-6 and J is TRBJ1-4, with TRBD1 matching over 8 bases. J lost 3 bases, V lost 4 bases, and 5 bases had no gene match. CDR1 and CDR2 from the germline V gene are SGHDT and YYEEEE. The CDR3 length is 15 residues. CDR3 residues: CASSSQGAPNEKLFF. CDR3 DNA sequence: TGTGCCAGCAGCAGTCAGGGGGCACCTAATGAAAAACTGTTTTTT.

The CDR3, as DNA: TGTGCCACCAGGCAGCAGGCGAACACCGGGGAGCTGTTTTTT. Its protein product is CATRQQANTGELFF. The V gene is TRBV2, the J gene TRBJ2-2; D unclear. This CDR3 contains 14 residues. V lost 10 bases and J lost 0, with 12 bases in between. CDR1 is SNHLY, CDR2 FYNNEI, per germline.

The chain employs TRBV4-3 and TRBJ2-3; the D gene is possibly TRBD2 (5 bases). The CDR3 is 16 residues long. Trimming took 0 bases from V and 1 from J, leaving 11 bases between them. Germline CDR1 and CDR2: LGHNA and YSLEER. This CDR3 is CASSQDSLEGTDTQYF. CDR3 DNA sequence: TGCGCCAGCAGCCAAGATTCCCTGGAGGGCACAGATACGCAGTATTTT.

This chain connects TRBV28 to TRBJ1-2, with 8 bases lining up with TRBD1. CDR1 and CDR2 (germline): MDHEN, SYDVKM. The V gene end was trimmed by 8 bases and the J gene end by 8 bases; junction bases not matched to a gene: 16. The CDR3 consists of 15 residues. CDR3 region: CASGLTGGVSEGYTF. In DNA form, the CDR3 reads TGTGCCAGCGGGTTAACAGGGGGGGTATCCGAAGGCTACACCTTC.

The V and J genes are TRBV5-1 and TRBJ2-3; 11 bases line up with TRBD2. The CDR3 extends over 17 amino acids. Germline CDR1 SGHRS, CDR2 YFSETQ. J gave up 4 bases and V 1 base, and 8 bases lay outside the gene matches. CDR3 nucleotides: TGCGCCAGCAGCTTGCTACTTAGCGGGGGGGCCGCAGATACGCAGTATTTT. Translated, it gives CASSLLLSGGAADTQYF.

This rearrangement joins TRBV5-1 to TRBJ2-7, with D possibly matching TRBD1 (5 bases). Between the trimmed V and J ends, which lost 2 bases and 0 bases, there was a span of 12 bases. Germline lookup yields CDR1 SGHRS and CDR2 YFSETQ. This CDR3 contains 15 residues. CDR3 bases: TGCGCCAGCAGCTTTTACGACAGCAGCTCCTACGAGCAGTACTTC. Amino acids: CASSFYDSSSYEQYF.

The chain recombines TRBV28 with TRBJ2-3, with 8 bases identical to TRBD2. This CDR3 comprises 20 residues. Germline V CDR1 and CDR2: MDHEN, SYDVKM. J lost 0 bases, V lost 0 bases, and 14 bases had no gene match. In nucleotides, the CDR3 is TGTGCCAGCAGTTTATGGGGGGGAACTAGCGGCAGTCCTAGCACAGATACGCAGTATTTT. It translates to CASSLWGGTSGSPSTDTQYF.

The rearrangement links TRBV5-4 to TRBJ2-5; D is possibly TRBD2 (7 bases). V lost 4 bases to trimming and J lost 1 base, with 17 bases between them. The CDR3 runs 16 residues. Germline loops: CDR1 SGHNT, CDR2 YYREEE (reference sequence). The CDR3 loop reads CASSTPRGDIQETQYF. As DNA, the CDR3 is TGTGCCAGCAGCACCCCCCGGGGGGACATCCAAGAGACCCAGTACTTC.

CDR3 protein: CASSSGLADSTDTQYF. The CDR3 coding sequence is TGCGCCAGCAGCTCGGGACTAGCGGACAGCACAGATACGCAGTATTTT. The gene calls are TRBV5-1 and TRBJ2-3; 11 positions match TRBD2. Trimming removed 3 bases from V and 0 bases from J; junction bases left unmatched: 3. Germline assignment: CDR1 SGHRS and CDR2 YFSETQ. The CDR3 is made up of 16 amino acids.

The V and J genes are TRBV5-6 and TRBJ1-2; maybe TRBD1 (5 bases). The CDR3 is 14 amino acids. Germline values: CDR1 SGHDT, CDR2 YYEEEE. V lost 4 bases to trimming and J lost 5 bases, with 15 bases between them. CDR3 sequence reads: CASSLTAQGYGYTF. The DNA of the CDR3 is TGTGCCAGCAGCCTGACAGCGCAGGGATATGGCTACACCTTC.

The V and J genes are TRBV27 and TRBJ2-1; D gene ambiguous. Deletions cut 4 bases from V and 0 bases from J, with 13 bases between. CDR3 size: 16 residues. The germline gives CDR1 MNHEY, CDR2 SMNVEV (reference sequence). The CDR3 region has the DNA TGTGCCAGCAGTTGGCAGGCAAGAACCTCCTACAATGAGCAGTTCTTC. It specifies CASSWQARTSYNEQFF.